This T cell receptor beta chain derives from a study of CD8+ T cells in alopecia areata listed by TCRdb under 2018. Background on the whole study: The study used high-throughput TCRbeta sequencing to examine T cell clonal expansion in alopecia areata, in both the C3H/HeJ mouse model and human patients. Human TCRbeta sequencing covered scalp tissue and sorted CD4+ and CD8+ peripheral blood T cells from patchy and totalis/universalis alopecia areata patients and healthy controls. Scalp clonality was compared among normal scalp (n=4), patchy alopecia areata scalp (n=8), and alopecia totalis/universalis scalp (n=8). RNA was extracted with the PAXgene miRNA kit for fixed scalp, the miRNeasy kit for PBMCs, and the RNeasy kit for mouse skin. Amplification of TCRbeta CDR3 regions was done by immunoSEQ multiplex PCR using 35 Vbeta forward primers and 13 Jbeta reverse primers. Findings and caveats that apply to the study as a whole: Shared TCR sequences between patients were less evident than in mice, which may be partly attributable to HLA diversity in the patient population. Compared with normal scalp, lesional scalp, particularly in alopecia totalis/universalis, had higher clonality and more expanded CD8+ clones, which suggests antigenic drive. Unlike mouse skin, which is dominated by gammadelta T cells, normal human skin has resident alphabeta T cells that are also sequenced, and this complicates analysis of the scalp TCR repertoire.

PBMCs were isolated by density centrifugation and stained for CD3, CD4 and CD8, and CD4+ and CD8+ T cells were sorted on a FACSAria. Unaffected controls provided scalp biopsies and blood samples. Library preparation used the immunoSEQ multiplex PCR assay. To provide template for TCR sequencing, every sample had RNA extracted and reverse transcribed into cDNA. SuperScript III was used for first-strand cDNA synthesis, primed with a 2:1 mix of oligo-dT and random hexamers. Amplification bias was assessed with a synthetic immune receptor repertoire, and residual bias was removed computationally. The study's own analysis went as follows. Raw reads were preprocessed to remove errors, and CDR3 was defined according to IMGT conventions as the region from the conserved cysteine to phenylalanine. Clonality was calculated as 1 minus Shannon entropy normalized by log2 of the number of productive unique TCRs. Scalp TCRbeta sequences were cross-referenced with sorted blood CD4 and CD8 repertoires so that the CD4 or CD8 identity of scalp clones could be inferred. What TCRdb holds here is the immuneACCESS table cut down to in-frame rearrangements. Part of the clones is not present; checked against another copy, under half of the missing clones reflect an unresolved V gene, and the others are unexplained. The DNA was the basis for D and trimming; V, J and clone size are from that table. Here the sample has roughly 150,000 clones; 55% occur a single time. In total, the top ten clones hold approximately 4.3% of the sample.

Worth noting for this clone: The antigen it recognizes is unknown. Per-nucleotide qualities are absent, and no much larger clonotype sits a single base away.

The junction shows trimming of 6 bases on V and 6 bases on J, and the gene matches do not reach 10 bases of it. Spanning cysteine to phenylalanine, the CDR3 consists of 15 amino acids. The sequence is cut down to CDR3 DNA, 45 bases in frame from base 1. The germline V gene encodes CDR1 SQVTM and CDR2 ANQGSEA. The rearrangement joined TRBV29-1 to TRBJ2-1; TRBD2 matches 11 bases in the middle. This TCR came from a human donor in good health. The specimen sequenced was CD4+ T cells sorted from blood. In nucleotide form, the sequence is TGCAGCGTCGATCGGCTAGCGGGAGGATTCAATGAGCAGTTCTTC. Its product reads: CSVDRLAGGFNEQFF.